A single TCR beta chain is shown here with its context. The data were obtained in a study of blood T cell repertoires in COVID-19. About the study: Samples representing acute and convalescent COVID-19 were sourced from the United States, Italy and Spain. Sources were T cells, B-cell-depleted T cells, or PBMCs; the material itself was cDNA or gDNA.

Under the authors' procedure: Amplification from reference gene primers served as the basis for estimated nucleated cell counts. Only in-frame clones appear in the TCRdb table, and some are missing; sequencing was by immunoSEQ multiplex PCR. V, J and clone size reflect that table, while D and trimming were determined from the DNA. The sample records hundreds of thousands of clones, approximately 88% being singletons. Trimming removed 4 bases from V and 0 bases from J, with 13 bases in between. This CDR3 region has 15 residues. Germline V gives CDR1 SGHTA, CDR2 FQGNSA. Recovered participants had two consecutive negative NP/OP PCR tests, healthcare professional clearance, or symptom resolution.

This chain connects TRBV7-2 to TRBJ2-7, with D possibly matching TRBD2 (5 bases). The sequenced sample was PBMCs or T cells enriched from blood (not recorded which). The origin of this receptor is a woman under 30 who had recovered from COVID-19. CDR3 amino acids: CASSWQTGLSYEQYF. DNA of the CDR3: TGTGCCAGCAGCTGGCAAACTGGACTCTCCTACGAGCAGTACTTC.